A single sample gave rise to the 22 T cell receptor beta chains below, sequenced in a study of T cell responses to AZD1222 COVID-19 vaccine. This table comes from immunoSEQ multiplex PCR, and its TCRdb copy is limited to in-frame clones, with some not included. This table holds some 55,000 clones, nearly 90% found once. This material consisted of peripheral blood, taken on day 0 of AZD1222 vaccination. The source of these receptors is an adult in good health.

V usage is TRBV11-2 and J usage is TRBJ2-7, with 7 bases matching TRBD1. The CDR3 runs 15 residues. With V trimmed by 1 base and J by 3 bases, 6 bases remained unmatched. Germline V CDR1 and CDR2: SGHAT, FQNNGV. The CDR3 sequence: CASSLGPGGNYEQYF. The CDR3 region has the DNA TGTGCCAGCAGCTTAGGGCCAGGGGGTAACTACGAGCAGTACTTC.

Details on this clone: Germline is not matched at one junction end, which may reflect a read error. CDR3 region: CASSYRGTLKDF. In nucleotides, the CDR3 is TGTGCCAGCAGTTACAGGGGGACACTCAAGGACTTC. The V call is TRBV6-6, the J call TRBJ2-7; possible D gene TRBD1, 6 bases. The germline gives CDR1 MNHNY, CDR2 SVGAGI (reference sequence). The CDR3 has 12 amino acids.

The chain recombines TRBV7-8 with TRBJ2-5; the D gene is possibly TRBD1 (5 bases). The CDR3 spans 14 residues. Trimming stripped 3 bases from V and 4 bases from J, with 12 bases between. CDR1 is SGHVS and CDR2 is FQNEAQ in the germline V gene. CDR3 nucleotides: TGTGCCAGCAGCTTCTACAGGCTGGGAGAGACCCAGTACTTC. Translated, it gives CASSFYRLGETQYF.

The genes are TRBV4-3 and TRBJ1-4; possibly TRBD1 for D (6 bases). The CDR3 spans 15 residues. V lost 1 base and J 3 bases, leaving 9 bases between the germline ends. From germline, CDR1 is LGHNA and CDR2 YSLEER. CDR3 coding DNA: TGCGCCAGCAGCCAAGGAACAGGGTCTAATGAAAAACTGTTTTTT. This sequence encodes CASSQGTGSNEKLFF.

The chain is built from TRBV5-6 and TRBJ2-7; 8 bases match TRBD2. V was pared by 5 bases and J by 4 bases, with 14 bases of the junction left unmatched. The CDR3 runs 16 residues. CDR1 SGHDT and CDR2 YYEEEE come from the germline V gene. The CDR3 bases are TGTGCCAGCAGTTCAGTGGAGGTAGCGGGGACATACGAGCAGTACTTC. It is translated as CASSSVEVAGTYEQYF.

The chain has TRBV7-2 and TRBJ1-5, with D unresolved. V was clipped by 1 base and J by 2 bases, with 9 bases between them. Germline CDR1 is SGHTA and CDR2 is FQGNSA. The CDR3 length is 15 residues. This CDR3 reads CASSLDRAGNQPQHF. As DNA, the CDR3 is TGTGCCAGCAGCTTAGATAGGGCGGGCAATCAGCCCCAGCATTTT.

CDR3 amino acids: CASSHGTGSVYEQYF. CDR3 bases: TGCGCCAGCAGCCACGGGACAGGGAGTGTCTACGAGCAGTACTTC. The chain joins TRBV4-1 to TRBJ2-7, with 9 bases aligning to TRBD1. Germline values: CDR1 MGHRA, CDR2 YSYEKL. The CDR3 loop spans 15 amino acids. Losses at the gene ends were 3 bases for V and 3 bases for J; bases not matched to a gene: 6.

This chain joins TRBV6-5 and TRBJ2-7, with a possible D match to TRBD1 (6 bases). V was pared by 5 bases and J by 0 bases, with 8 bases between. The CDR3 is made up of 13 amino acids. CDR1 is MNHEY and CDR2 is SVGAGI in the germline V gene. This CDR3 is CASSKDSSYEQYF. As DNA, the CDR3 is TGTGCCAGCAGTAAGGACAGCTCCTACGAGCAGTACTTC.

The chain recombines TRBV9 with TRBJ2-2, with 8 bases that match TRBD1. CDR1 is SGDLS and CDR2 is YYNGEE in the germline V gene. V lost 0 bases, J lost 7 bases, and 5 bases stayed unmatched. The CDR3 contains 15 residues. The CDR3 DNA reads TGTGCCAGCAGCGTAGTGGGCAGGGGGCACGGGGAGCTGTTTTTT. Residues: CASSVVGRGHGELFF.

The J gene is TRBJ2-3, the V gene TRBV9, with TRBD2 identical over 8 bases. Germline values: CDR1 SGDLS, CDR2 YYNGEE. The CDR3 extends over 17 amino acids. V lost 2 bases, J lost 1 base, and 9 bases stayed unmatched. The CDR3 reads CASSVGTPGGGTDTQYF. CDR3 bases: TGTGCCAGCAGCGTCGGGACACCGGGGGGGGGCACAGATACGCAGTATTTT.

This clone was seen a handful of times. This sequence joins TRBV11-2 and TRBJ1-3; possibly TRBD1 for D (6 bases). V gave up 4 bases and J gave up 7 bases, with 14 bases separating them. CDR3 length: 14 amino acids. The germline CDR1 and CDR2 sequences are SGHAT and FQNNGV. CDR3 sequence: CASSYGQRTNTIYF. The CDR3 nucleotides are TGTGCCAGCAGCTATGGACAGAGGACTAACACCATATATTTT.

CDR3: CASSSKWNANYGYTF. In DNA form, the CDR3 reads TGTGCCAGCAGTTCCAAATGGAATGCAAACTATGGCTACACCTTC. J is TRBJ1-2 and V is TRBV3-1 (or the pseudogene TRBV3-2); D remains unclear. The CDR3 is made up of 15 amino acids. CDR1 and CDR2 (germline): LGHDT, YNNKEL (reference sequence). Deletions cut 6 bases from V and 2 bases from J, with 16 bases between.

The chain carries TRBV19 and TRBJ1-5, with TRBD1 matching over 9 bases. V lost 4 bases and J lost 3; bases outside the gene matches: 7. CDR3 length equals 16 residues. Germline V gene lookup returns CDR1 LNHDA and CDR2 SQIVND (reference sequence). Here the CDR3 DNA reads TGTGCCAGTAGTACTCGGGACAGGGCTGCCAATCAGCCCCAGCATTTT. This translates into CASSTRDRAANQPQHF.

This rearrangement joins TRBV6-4 to TRBJ2-3; no definite D call. The germline V gene encodes CDR1 MRHNA and CDR2 SNTAGT. Trimming cost V 6 bases and J 1 base, with 8 bases left between them. The CDR3 is 13 amino acids. CDR3 in DNA: TGTGCCAGCAGACTCCAGGGCACAGATACGCAGTATTTT. This sequence encodes CASRLQGTDTQYF.

The chain joins TRBV18 to TRBJ2-7; D may be TRBD2 (7 bases). V lost 0 bases and J lost 3, with 12 bases in between. Germline CDR1 reads KGHSH; CDR2 reads LQKENI. CDR3 length: 15 residues. DNA for the CDR3: TGTGCCAGCTCACCACCGCGCGGGGGCGTCTACGAGCAGTACTTC. This gives the protein CASSPPRGGVYEQYF.

The rearrangement joins TRBV5-1 to TRBJ2-2; D gene uncertain. With 2 bases removed from V and 4 bases from J, the gap between germline ends came to 9 bases. The CDR3 spans 14 residues. Germline V gives CDR1 SGHRS, CDR2 YFSETQ. CDR3 sequence reads: CASSFVRGTGELFF. In DNA, the CDR3 is TGCGCCAGCAGCTTCGTACGTGGCACCGGGGAGCTGTTTTTT.

The V gene is TRBV6-5, the J gene TRBJ1-2, with D possibly being TRBD1 (6 bases). The CDR3 has 12 amino acids. Germline values: CDR1 MNHEY, CDR2 SVGAGI. V was clipped by 7 bases and J by 4 bases, with 10 bases between them. The CDR3: CASTGQFYGYTF. The CDR3 DNA reads as TGTGCCAGCACGGGACAATTCTATGGCTACACCTTC.

This chain connects TRBV7-8 to TRBJ1-5; D unresolved. The CDR3 is made up of 15 amino acids. The V end lost 5 bases, the J end lost 6 bases, and 17 bases lay between the germline ends. Germline V CDR1 and CDR2: SGHVS, FQNEAQ. CDR3 bases: TGTGCCAGCAGCCCCGGTGGGGTGATCGGTCAGCCCCAGCATTTT. It specifies CASSPGGVIGQPQHF. The whole variable domain, remainder taken from reference TRBV7-8 and TRBJ1-5, is GAGVSQSPRYKVAKRGQDVALRCDPISGHVSLFWYQQALGQGPEFLTYFQNEAQLDKSGLPSDRFFAERPEGSVSTLKIQRTQQEDSAVYLCASSPGGVIGQPQHFGDGTRLSIL.

This clone was recorded a few times. The chain joins TRBV6-6 to TRBJ1-1; D is perhaps TRBD1 (6 bases). The CDR3 has 14 amino acids. Trimming pared 6 bases from V and 4 bases from J, leaving 15 bases between. The germline CDR1 and CDR2 sequences are MNHNY and SVGAGI (reference sequence). The CDR3 DNA is TGTGCCAGCAGATTCACAGGGTACGGCACTGAAGCTTTCTTT. This gives the protein CASRFTGYGTEAFF.

This CDR3 is CSAREVQFF. CDR3 coding DNA: TGCAGTGCTAGAGAGGTGCAGTTCTTC. V and J are TRBV20-1 and TRBJ2-1; D not resolved. Trimming removed 0 bases at V and 12 bases at J, with 3 bases between. This CDR3 contains 9 residues. Germline V gene lookup returns CDR1 DFQATT and CDR2 SNEGSKA (reference sequence).

The chain employs TRBV2 and TRBJ1-4, with TRBD1 as a possible D gene (5 bases). The V gene lost 8 bases and the J gene lost 2 bases, with 9 bases spanning the gap. Germline V lookup: CDR1 SNHLY, CDR2 FYNNEI. The CDR3 loop spans 13 amino acids. This CDR3 reads CASVWGTNEKLFF. The CDR3 nucleotides read TGTGCCAGCGTGTGGGGGACTAATGAAAAACTGTTTTTT.

This chain joins TRBV10-3 and TRBJ1-2; 8 bases agree with TRBD1. J lost 10 bases, V lost 4 bases, and 8 bases had no gene match. The CDR3 consists of 13 residues. Germline values: CDR1 ENHRY, CDR2 SYGVKD. The CDR3 coding sequence is TGTGCCATCAGTGGGGAGACAGGGGTGGACTACACCTTC. The encoded protein is CAISGETGVDYTF.